Here is one T cell receptor (beta chain) with its context. Its antigen is unknown. This sample stems from a study of CXCR3-negative and CXCR3-positive naive CD8 T cells. Looking at the study overall: For each library, about 1.5 +/- 0.3 million TRB reads were obtained, 120 million to 150 million in total. Overall study results and limits: Fresh PBMCs served for most assays, and CXCR3 expression fell partially after cryopreservation.

CD45RO-CCR7+CD27+CD95- expression identified naive CD8+ T cells. This CDR3 is built from 12 residues. Preparation of TRB cDNA libraries relied on 5' RACE carrying UMI labels. TCRdb processed the 5' RACE reads again and assigns one entry to each CDR3 protein, with no DNA. In total, the table holds more than 50,000 distinct CDR3 sequences. The chain employs TRBV12-3 or TRBV12-4 and TRBJ2-2. This clonotype was obtained from a human donor in good health. Some clones in this sample may be carry-over from other donors' samples. Specimen: naive CXCR3- CD8+ T cells from blood. Subset of the sample: CD45RO-CCR7+CD27+CD95- naive CD8+ T cells lacking CXCR3 (TNR3-). The CDR3 protein is CASSLEAGELFF.